The TCR beta chain described here comes from a study of identical twins. Looked up from germline, CDR1 is SGHKS and CDR2 is YYEKEE (reference sequence). After removal of 4 bases from V and 2 bases from J, the junction contained 4 bases not matched to a gene. The CDR3 extends over 15 amino acids. In this sample, this clonotype turned up many times. All donors were healthy, and all were Caucasian. TCRdb re-called the 5' RACE reads with MiXCR, one entry per CDR3 protein. The data show roughly 710,000 distinct CDR3 sequences, with 6% to 6.5% seen just once and roughly 1.8% held by the top ten. The receptor was isolated from a man between 18 and 29 years old in good health. The V gene is TRBV5-5, the J gene TRBJ2-3; 10 bases are shared with TRBD2. The sequencing sample was made of naive T cells sorted from blood. CDR3 sequence: CASSIGLADTDTQYF. CDR3 sequence (DNA): TGTGCCAGCAGCATCGGACTAGCGGACACAGATACGCAGTATTTT.